Detailed here is one T cell receptor beta chain. This clonotype was recorded at least ten times. There is no known antigen for this receptor. One base away there is no much larger clone; base qualities are not given. The library was prepared using 5' RACE. Instrument used: Illumina HiSeq 2000. Template switching added a universal primer binding site, and the final cDNA carried a unique molecular identifier that allowed TCR cDNA molecules to be counted accurately. First-strand cDNA for TCR alpha and beta chains was synthesized from specific primers in the conserved constant-segment region. To control for contamination, every cDNA library carried two barcodes: a SMART-Mk sample barcode plus Illumina barcodes. TruSeq adapter sequences, together with Illumina sample barcodes, were added in two successive PCR steps. Sequencing of the TCR alpha and beta cDNA libraries was done on the Illumina HiSeq platform using custom primers. On the authors' methods: Raw reads were processed with MiGEC to extract unique molecular identifiers, and MiXCR was used to determine CDR3 positions. For each individual, recombination models were inferred using an EM algorithm with the repgenHMM and IGoR tools. Shared clonotype analysis was performed with the tcR package in R, normalizing sharing by the product of cloneset sizes. To study raw recombination without the effects of thymic and clonal selection, out-of-frame nonproductive sequences were analyzed. TCRdb reprocessed the public reads (quality trimming at Q25 with fastp, clone calling with MiXCR) and kept in-frame beta chains. Each CDR3 protein gets just one entry, which takes the most common genes and DNA from the rows behind it. TCRdb, not the authors, supplied the V and J calls. The sample has approximately 350,000 distinct CDR3 sequences on record, around 12% of them singletons. Roughly 7.8% of the sample belongs to the ten largest clones.

The sample belongs to a study of identical twins (TCRdb year 2016). In terms of the full investigation: To test whether fetal clonotypes persist, the study used deep sequencing on TCR alpha and beta repertoires from monozygotic twins, unrelated adults of various ages, and cord blood. To rule out contamination, the twin experiments were replicated at different times with different library preparation protocols.

V is cut by 2 bases and J by 6 bases, and the space between the germline ends is 2 bases. CDR3 length: 11 amino acids, cysteine to phenylalanine. This entry keeps only the CDR3 DNA: 33 bases, framed from base 1. Via the germline V gene, CDR1 is SGHRS and CDR2 YFSETQ. Only healthy Caucasian donors were included. Three pairs of female monozygotic twins, all aged about 18 to 30 years, were included in the twin cohort. Positive isolation kits from Invitrogen were used to isolate CD4+ and CD8+ T cell populations. On the study overall, not on this receptor specifically: Abundant cord blood beta clonotypes carried fewer insertions; young adult naive repertoires showed a weaker similar trend, while memory repertoires showed none. A weaker excess of twin sharing was found in beta out-of-frame sequences because the signal-to-noise ratio was lowered by fewer shared sequences. Because the same donors could not be followed over many years, the conclusions relied on cross-sectional statistical analysis. Out-of-frame TCR alpha sequences shared between twins showed an excess of low generation-probability sequences compared with coincidental sharing between unrelated individuals. Invariant T cells such as MAIT and iNKT could partly confound zero-insertion analyses, although diverse VJ usage argued against such confounding for most clonotypes. In monozygotic twins, recombination models systematically underestimated out-of-frame TCR alpha sharing, but the models matched the sharing seen between unrelated individuals.

This same sample was also taken into another study, of yellow fever vaccine responses in identical twins. Looking at the second paper: According to the authors, in identical twins the way T cells responded to vaccination appeared partly convergent and partly personalized. The study precisely tracked vaccine-responding T cell clones in identical twins.

The sequencing sample was made of CD8+ T cells sorted from blood. This clonotype originated in a woman under 30 in good health. Here the chain combines TRBV5-1 and TRBJ2-2, with no reliable assignment of the D segment. The DNA sequence is TGCGCCAGCAGCTTTGCCGGGGAGCTGTTTTTT. This gives the protein CASSFAGELFF.